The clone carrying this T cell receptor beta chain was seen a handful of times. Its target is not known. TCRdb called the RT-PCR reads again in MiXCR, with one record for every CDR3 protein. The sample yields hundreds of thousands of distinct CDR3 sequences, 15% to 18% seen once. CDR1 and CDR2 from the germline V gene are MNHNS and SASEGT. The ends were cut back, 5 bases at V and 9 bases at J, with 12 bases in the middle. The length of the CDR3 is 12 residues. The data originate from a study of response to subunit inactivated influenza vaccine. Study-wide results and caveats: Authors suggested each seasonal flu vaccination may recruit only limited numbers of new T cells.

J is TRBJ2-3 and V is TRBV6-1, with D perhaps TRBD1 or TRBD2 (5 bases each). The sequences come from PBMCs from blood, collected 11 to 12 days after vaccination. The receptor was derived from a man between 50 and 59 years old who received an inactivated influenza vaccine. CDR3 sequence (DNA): TGTGCCAGCAGTTGGGGGATGAGGACGCAGTATTTT. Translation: CASSWGMRTQYF.